What follows are 21 T cell receptor beta chains derived from one specimen sequenced in a study of blood T cell repertoires in COVID-19. The table came from immunoSEQ multiplex PCR; TCRdb's copy has only in-frame clones and leaves some out. The sample records 140,000 to 150,000 clones, roughly 88% being singletons. Sample: peripheral blood. These receptors came from a woman aged 55-70 years with COVID-19, enrolled during active disease.

V is TRBV11-3 and J is TRBJ1-6; D unresolved. Germline assignment: CDR1 SGHNT and CDR2 YENEEA. The CDR3 contains 13 residues. Trimming removed 1 base from V and 10 bases from J, with 8 bases in between. CDR3 residues: CASSLGGKSPLHF. The CDR3 DNA sequence: TGTGCCAGCAGCTTAGGAGGAAAATCACCCCTCCACTTT.

The chain is built from TRBV9 and TRBJ1-1; no clear D gene. The germline V gene encodes CDR1 SGDLS and CDR2 YYNGEE. The CDR3 consists of 13 residues. The V and J ends lost 2 bases and 1 base respectively, with 6 bases between them. This chain's CDR3 is CASSVHGNTEAFF. The DNA of the CDR3 is TGTGCCAGCAGCGTCCACGGGAACACTGAAGCTTTCTTT.

As for this clone: Distinct nucleotide sequences in the sample also encode this CDR3. The DNA of the CDR3 is TGCGCCAGCAGCCGGGACAGGGGGAACACTGAAGCTTTCTTT. Its protein is CASSRDRGNTEAFF. This rearrangement joins TRBV5-1 to TRBJ1-1, with 10 bases fitting TRBD1. From germline, CDR1 is SGHRS and CDR2 YFSETQ. V lost 4 bases and J lost 1; bases outside the gene matches: 1. The CDR3 has 14 amino acids.

For the CDR3, the DNA is TGTGCCAGCAGCTTAGTCAGGGGTGGGACTAATGAAAAACTGTTTTTT. Translation: CASSLVRGGTNEKLFF. This chain links TRBV7-2 with TRBJ1-4; a possible D gene is TRBD1 (6 bases). Germline values: CDR1 SGHTA, CDR2 FQGNSA. This CDR3 has 16 amino acids. V was trimmed by 1 base and J by 2 bases, leaving 11 bases between them. The full variable domain, rest sourced from reference TRBV7-2 and TRBJ1-4, is GAGVSQSPSNKVTEKGKDVELRCDPISGHTALYWYRQSLGQGLEFLIYFQGNSAPDKSGLPSDRFSAERTGGSVSTLTIQRTQQEDSAVYLCASSLVRGGTNEKLFFGSGTQLSVL.

The chain recombines TRBV11-3 with TRBJ1-6; no clear D. Germline-derived CDR1 and CDR2 are SGHNT and YENEEA. The CDR3 has 16 residues. V lost 2 bases, J lost 3 bases, and 11 bases lay in between. The CDR3, as DNA: TGTGCCAGCAGCTTATCCGTCGGCGGCTATAATTCACCCCTCCACTTT. The encoded protein is CASSLSVGGYNSPLHF.

This chain uses TRBV29-1 with TRBJ1-2; no clear D. Germline V gene sequence: CDR1 SQVTM, CDR2 ANQGSEA. Trimming stripped 0 bases from V and 6 bases from J, with 17 bases between. The CDR3 covers 15 residues. The CDR3 DNA is TGCAGCGTTGAAGATCGGGGTCAACTAGCGGATGGCTACACCTTC. Protein product: CSVEDRGQLADGYTF.

The CDR3 nucleotides read TGTGCCAGCAGCTTAACGTTGGGGAGTAATGAGCAGTTCTTC. It translates to CASSLTLGSNEQFF. The V and J genes are TRBV7-3 and TRBJ2-1; perhaps TRBD2 as D (5 bases). Germline loops: CDR1 SGHTA, CDR2 FQGTGA. The V and J ends lost 0 bases and 7 bases respectively, with 10 bases between them. The CDR3 is 14 amino acids.

In its sample, this clone was seen a few times. The chain joins TRBV4-1 to TRBJ2-7; the match to TRBD2 covers 7 bases. V gave up 4 bases and J gave up 0 bases; unmatched junction bases: 9. This CDR3 has 16 residues. Germline V gene sequence: CDR1 MGHRA, CDR2 YSYEKL. The CDR3 sequence is CASSLGTSENSYEQYF. The CDR3 DNA follows: TGCGCCAGCAGCCTAGGCACTAGCGAGAACTCCTACGAGCAGTACTTC.

In this sample, this clone turned up a few times. V is TRBV7-2 and J is TRBJ2-1, with D tentatively TRBD1 (6 bases). There are 15 residues in the CDR3. Trimming took 5 bases from V and 3 from J, leaving 14 bases between them. The germline gives CDR1 SGHTA, CDR2 FQGNSA. In nucleotides, the CDR3 is TGTGCCAGCAGCCCGGACAGTTCCTTCTACAATGAGCAGTTCTTC. Amino acid sequence: CASSPDSSFYNEQFF.

The chain couples TRBV13 to TRBJ2-7; 7 bases match TRBD2. J was trimmed by 1 base and V by 5 bases; bases with no gene match: 11. Germline V gene sequence: CDR1 PRHDT, CDR2 FYEKMQ (reference sequence). The CDR3 loop spans 16 amino acids. The chain's CDR3 is CASSTFSGSASYEQYF. DNA of the CDR3: TGTGCCAGCAGCACTTTTAGCGGGTCCGCTTCCTACGAGCAGTACTTC.

This clone was counted a few times. The V and J genes are TRBV5-1 and TRBJ1-1, with 9 bases lining up with TRBD1. V dropped 5 bases and J dropped 8; count of bases not matched to a gene: 7. CDR3 length equals 13 residues. Germline V CDR1 and CDR2: SGHRS, YFSETQ. The DNA of the CDR3 is TGCGCCAGCAGTCATACAGGGGGCCTAGAAGCTTTCTTT. Protein: CASSHTGGLEAFF. Variable domain in full (rest from reference TRBV5-1 and TRBJ1-1): KAGVTQTPRYLIKTRGQQVTLSCSPISGHRSVSWYQQTPGQGLQFLFEYFSETQRNKGNFPGRFSGRQFSNSRSEMNVSTLELGDSALYLCASSHTGGLEAFFGQGTRLTVV.

The rearrangement uses TRBV3-1 (or the pseudogene TRBV3-2) and TRBJ1-2; no clear D. The CDR3 is 15 amino acids. The V gene lost 0 bases and the J gene lost 0 bases, with 8 bases spanning the gap. The germline V gene encodes CDR1 LGHDT and CDR2 YNNKEL (reference sequence). The CDR3 sequence: CASSQDEGANYGYTF. The DNA of the CDR3 is TGTGCCAGCAGCCAAGATGAGGGAGCTAACTATGGCTACACCTTC.

This chain connects TRBV6-2 or TRBV6-3 to TRBJ1-5; D is ambiguous. Trimming removed 0 bases from V and 7 bases from J, with 10 bases in between. CDR1 MNHEY and CDR2 SVGEGT come from the germline V gene. The CDR3 is 14 residues long. Written as DNA, the CDR3 is TGTGCCAGCAGTTACTCGACGGGAAGACAGCCCCAGCATTTT. It specifies CASSYSTGRQPQHF.

V gene TRBV5-6 combines with J gene TRBJ2-1; TRBD1 agrees at 8 bases. The CDR3 length is 14 residues. CDR1 and CDR2 (germline): SGHDT, YYEEEE. Losses at the gene ends were 4 bases for V and 6 bases for J; bases not matched to a gene: 6. CDR3 residues: CASSPQGGGNEQFF. In nucleotides, the CDR3 is TGTGCCAGCAGCCCACAGGGGGGAGGCAATGAGCAGTTCTTC.

The chain links TRBV12-3 or TRBV12-4 to TRBJ1-2, with TRBD1 identical over 9 bases. The CDR3 contains 13 residues. With 5 bases clipped from V and 12 bases from J, the junction kept 10 bases outside the gene matches. CDR3 sequence reads: CASSTYLQGANTF. As DNA, the CDR3 is TGTGCCAGCAGTACCTATTTACAGGGGGCCAACACCTTC.

The chain uses TRBV12-3 or TRBV12-4 and TRBJ1-1; no clear D gene. V was cut by 6 bases and J by 8 bases, with 10 bases left in between. This CDR3 has 11 amino acids. The DNA of the CDR3 is TGTGCCAGCAGCCCCTTTCGGGAAGCTTTCTTT. Translated, it gives CASSPFREAFF.

The gene calls are TRBV9 and TRBJ2-7, with TRBD1 identical over 11 bases. CDR3 length: 16 amino acids. The trim removed 4 bases at V and 4 bases at J, leaving 10 bases unmatched. Germline-derived CDR1 and CDR2 are SGDLS and YYNGEE. The CDR3 nucleotides read TGTGCCAGCAGCCCTCACCCCGGGACAGGGGGATACGAGCAGTACTTC. Its translation is CASSPHPGTGGYEQYF.

The chain carries TRBV27 and TRBJ1-1, with D perhaps matching TRBD1 (6 bases). V lost 5 bases and J 3 bases, leaving 16 bases between the germline ends. CDR3 length: 15 amino acids. The germline gives CDR1 MNHEY, CDR2 SMNVEV (reference sequence). The CDR3 bases are TGTGCCAGCAGTAGCGCCGGGACAAGCTACACTGAAGCTTTCTTT. It specifies CASSSAGTSYTEAFF.

V is TRBV7-9 and J is TRBJ2-7; a possible D gene is TRBD1 (5 bases). Germline V gene sequence: CDR1 SEHNR, CDR2 FQNEAQ (reference sequence). The CDR3 runs to 14 residues. The ends were cut back, 5 bases at V and 0 bases at J, with 11 bases in the middle. CDR3 residues: CASSTRQSSYEQYF. In DNA form, the CDR3 reads TGTGCCAGCAGCACCCGACAGAGCTCCTACGAGCAGTACTTC.

This chain connects TRBV9 to TRBJ2-7; D gene unclear. The germline V gene has CDR1 SGDLS and CDR2 YYNGEE. V was shortened by 0 bases and J by 2 bases, with 9 bases between the two germline ends. The CDR3 spans 14 residues. CDR3: CASSVDHPPYEQYF. The CDR3 bases are TGTGCCAGCAGCGTAGATCATCCCCCCTACGAGCAGTACTTC.

The V call is TRBV3-1 (or the pseudogene TRBV3-2), the J call TRBJ1-1, with D perhaps matching TRBD1 (6 bases). V lost 4 bases, J lost 8 bases, and 17 bases lay in between. The CDR3 sequence is 14 residues long. From germline, CDR1 is LGHDT and CDR2 YNNKEL (reference sequence). CDR3 in DNA: TGTGCCAGCAGCCCGACAGGTGGGCTTGAAGAAGCTTTCTTT. Protein: CASSPTGGLEEAFF.